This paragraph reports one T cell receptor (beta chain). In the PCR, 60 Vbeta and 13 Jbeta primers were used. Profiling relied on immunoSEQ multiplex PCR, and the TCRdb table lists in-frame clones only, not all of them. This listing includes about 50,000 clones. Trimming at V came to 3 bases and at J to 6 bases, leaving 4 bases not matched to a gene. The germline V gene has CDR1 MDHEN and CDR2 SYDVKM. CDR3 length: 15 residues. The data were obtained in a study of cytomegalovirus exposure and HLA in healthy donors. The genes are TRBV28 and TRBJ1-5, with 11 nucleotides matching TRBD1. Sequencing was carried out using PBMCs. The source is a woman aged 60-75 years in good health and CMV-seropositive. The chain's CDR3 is CASSLGQGESQPQHF. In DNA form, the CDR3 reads TGTGCCAGCAGTTTGGGACAGGGGGAGAGTCAGCCCCAGCATTTT.